The clone carrying this TCR beta chain has just one count. This specimen belongs to a study of sequential checkpoint blockade in melanoma. Assay: immunoSEQ multiplex PCR; the TCRdb copy retains only in-frame clones and omits some. The sample includes about 12,000 clones, roughly a quarter seen only once; the top ten take over 15%. V lost 4 bases to trimming and J lost 4 bases, with 17 bases between them. The CDR3 is 15 amino acids. Germline CDR1 is SGHRS and CDR2 is YFSETQ. Treatment reported: randomized to nivolumab then ipilimumab (arm A) or the reverse (arm B). The source of this sequence is a human donor with melanoma. The genes are TRBV5-1 and TRBJ1-2, with a possible D match to TRBD1 (5 bases). The material was tumor tissue (inferred from file names), obtained from a patient given nivolumab and ipilimumab in sequence. In DNA form, the CDR3 reads TGCGCCAGCAGCCCCTTGGGGGGGACGCTCTATGGCTACACCTTC. This codes for CASSPLGGTLYGYTF.